This note documents a single T cell receptor (beta chain) sequence. As yet, its antigen is unknown. Assay used: immunoSEQ multiplex PCR; TCRdb lists only in-frame clones, some missing. The table shows 100,000 to 150,000 clones, with roughly 90% occurring only once. The donors formed part of the approximately 120-subject validation cohort, distinct from the roughly 700-subject first cohort. V was clipped by 3 bases and J by 0 bases; unmatched bases: 5. There are 19 residues in the CDR3. Germline V gene data show CDR1 as MNHEY and CDR2 as SMNVEV (reference sequence). These data originate in a study of cytomegalovirus exposure and HLA in healthy donors. General observations from the study: The study designated 160 or so TCR beta chains cytomegalovirus-associated. Reported performance of the classifier showed diagnosis of cytomegalovirus status with high specificity and sensitivity. The dataset shows that most TCR sequences were rare, while some public TCRs occurred in many donors.

Sample: PBMCs. This clonotype was obtained from a man aged 25-45 years in good health and CMV-seronegative. The rearrangement joins TRBV27 to TRBJ2-6; TRBD2 agrees at 13 bases. CDR3 coding DNA: TGTGCCAGCAGTTTTGTGGGACTAGCGGGGAACTCTGGGGCCAACGTCCTGACTTTC. Protein: CASSFVGLAGNSGANVLTF.